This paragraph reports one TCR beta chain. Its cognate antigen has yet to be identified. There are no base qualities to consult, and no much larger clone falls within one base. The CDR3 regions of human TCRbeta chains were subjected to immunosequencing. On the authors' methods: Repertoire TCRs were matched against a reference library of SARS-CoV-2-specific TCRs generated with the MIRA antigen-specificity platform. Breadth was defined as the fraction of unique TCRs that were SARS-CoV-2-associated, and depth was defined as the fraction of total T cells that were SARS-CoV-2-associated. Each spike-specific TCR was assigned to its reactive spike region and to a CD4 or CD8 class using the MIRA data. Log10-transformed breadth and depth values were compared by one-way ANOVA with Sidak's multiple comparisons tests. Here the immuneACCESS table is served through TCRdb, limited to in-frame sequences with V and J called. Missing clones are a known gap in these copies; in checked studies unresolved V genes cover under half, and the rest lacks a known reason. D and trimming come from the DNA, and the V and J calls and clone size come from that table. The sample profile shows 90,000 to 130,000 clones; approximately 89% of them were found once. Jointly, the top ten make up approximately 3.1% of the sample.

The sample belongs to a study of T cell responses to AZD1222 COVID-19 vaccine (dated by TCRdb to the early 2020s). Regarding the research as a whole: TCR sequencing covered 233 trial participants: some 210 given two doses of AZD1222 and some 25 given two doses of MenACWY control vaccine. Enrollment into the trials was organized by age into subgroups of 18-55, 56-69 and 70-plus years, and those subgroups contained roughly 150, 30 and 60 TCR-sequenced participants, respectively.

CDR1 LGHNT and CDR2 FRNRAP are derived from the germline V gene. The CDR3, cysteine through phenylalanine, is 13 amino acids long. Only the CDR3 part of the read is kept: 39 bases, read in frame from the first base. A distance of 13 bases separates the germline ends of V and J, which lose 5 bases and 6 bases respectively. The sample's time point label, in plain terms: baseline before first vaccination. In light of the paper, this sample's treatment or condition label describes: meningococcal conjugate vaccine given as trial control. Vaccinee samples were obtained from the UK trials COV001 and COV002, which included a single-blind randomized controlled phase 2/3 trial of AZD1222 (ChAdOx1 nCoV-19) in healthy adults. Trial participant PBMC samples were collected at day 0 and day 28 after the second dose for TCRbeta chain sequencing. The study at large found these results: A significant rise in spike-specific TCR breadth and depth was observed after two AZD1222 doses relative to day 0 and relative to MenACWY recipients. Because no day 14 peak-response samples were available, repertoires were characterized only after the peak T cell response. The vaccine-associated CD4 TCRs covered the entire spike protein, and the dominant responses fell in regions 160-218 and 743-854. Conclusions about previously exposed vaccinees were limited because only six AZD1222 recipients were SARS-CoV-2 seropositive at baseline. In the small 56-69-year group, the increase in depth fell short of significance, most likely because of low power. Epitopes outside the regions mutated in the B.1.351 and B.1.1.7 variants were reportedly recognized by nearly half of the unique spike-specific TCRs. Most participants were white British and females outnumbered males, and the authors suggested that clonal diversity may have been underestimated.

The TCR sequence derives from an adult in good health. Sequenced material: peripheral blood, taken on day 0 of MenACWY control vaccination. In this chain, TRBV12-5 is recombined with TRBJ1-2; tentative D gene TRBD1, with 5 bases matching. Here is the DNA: TGTGCTAGTGGTACCGGGACTCACAATGGCTACACCTTC. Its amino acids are CASGTGTHNGYTF.